This T cell receptor beta chain was observed in a study of cytomegalovirus exposure and HLA in healthy donors. General study findings and limits: Researchers reported in a later analysis that a missense DCLRE1C variant was tied to TCR beta V- and J-gene trimming. The classifier reportedly diagnosed cytomegalovirus status with high specificity and sensitivity.

Per germline, CDR1 MRHNA and CDR2 SNTAGT. The CDR3 has 14 amino acids. Trimming took off 3 bases at V and 1 base at J, with 8 bases between the two ends. The sample holds a few counts of this clone. The antigen is not known. Other DNA sequences within the sample encode an identical CDR3. The PCR contained 60 Vbeta and 13 Jbeta primers. The method was immunoSEQ multiplex PCR; TCRdb's version includes in-frame clones alone and lacks a portion of them. Among 150,000 to 200,000 clones listed, 75% to 85% were seen once. The genes are TRBV6-4 and TRBJ2-3, with TRBD2 as a possible D gene (7 bases). The sample was PBMCs. The sequence came from a woman aged 18 to 35 in good health and CMV-seropositive. CDR3 in amino acids: CASSEGGGTDTQYF. The CDR3 DNA follows: TGTGCCAGCAGTGAAGGGGGGGGCACAGATACGCAGTATTTT.